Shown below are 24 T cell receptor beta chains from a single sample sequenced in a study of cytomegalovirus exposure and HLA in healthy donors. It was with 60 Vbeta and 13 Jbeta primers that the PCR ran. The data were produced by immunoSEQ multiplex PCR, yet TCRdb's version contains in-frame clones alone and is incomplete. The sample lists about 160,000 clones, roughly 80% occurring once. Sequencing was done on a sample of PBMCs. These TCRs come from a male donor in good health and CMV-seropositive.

This chain's CDR3 is CAAAGTSGRSDTQYF. As DNA, the CDR3 is TGTGCCGCCGCCGGGACTAGCGGGAGATCAGATACGCAGTATTTT. The V and J genes are TRBV27 and TRBJ2-3, with 14 bases identical to TRBD2. J lost 4 bases, V lost 11 bases, and 8 bases had no gene match. CDR3 length equals 15 residues. Per the germline V gene, CDR1 is MNHEY and CDR2 is SMNVEV (reference sequence).

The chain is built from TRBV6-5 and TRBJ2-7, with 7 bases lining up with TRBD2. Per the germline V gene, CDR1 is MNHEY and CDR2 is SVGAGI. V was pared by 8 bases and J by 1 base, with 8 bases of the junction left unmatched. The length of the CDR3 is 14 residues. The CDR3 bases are TGTGCCAGCTCCGACCCGGGGGGATCCTACGAGCAGTACTTC. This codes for CASSDPGGSYEQYF.

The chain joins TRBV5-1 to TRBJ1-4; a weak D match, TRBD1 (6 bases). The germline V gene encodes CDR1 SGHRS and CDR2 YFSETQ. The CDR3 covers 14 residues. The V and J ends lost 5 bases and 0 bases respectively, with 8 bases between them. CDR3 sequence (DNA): TGCGCCAGCAGGGACAGTGCAACTAATGAAAAACTGTTTTTT. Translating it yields CASRDSATNEKLFF. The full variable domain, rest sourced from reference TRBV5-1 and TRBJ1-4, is KAGVTQTPRYLIKTRGQQVTLSCSPISGHRSVSWYQQTPGQGLQFLFEYFSETQRNKGNFPGRFSGRQFSNSRSEMNVSTLELGDSALYLCASRDSATNEKLFFGSGTQLSVL.

This chain's CDR3 is CASRGHSSYEQYF. The DNA for the CDR3 is TGTGCCAGCAGAGGACATAGCTCCTACGAGCAGTACTTC. V usage is TRBV27 and J usage is TRBJ2-7; D perhaps matches TRBD1 (5 bases). V was cut by 6 bases and J by 0 bases, with 9 bases left in between. The length of the CDR3 is 13 residues. The V gene's germline CDR1 is MNHEY and CDR2 SMNVEV (reference sequence).

The CDR3 DNA reads as TGTGCCAGCAGCTTGGGAAGGCGGAATAGCAATCAGCCCCAGCATTTT. It codes for CASSLGRRNSNQPQHF. This chain uses TRBV5-6 with TRBJ1-5; no definite D call. The CDR3 loop spans 16 amino acids. Trimming took off 0 bases at V and 0 bases at J, with 10 bases between the two ends. CDR1 and CDR2 (germline): SGHDT, YYEEEE.

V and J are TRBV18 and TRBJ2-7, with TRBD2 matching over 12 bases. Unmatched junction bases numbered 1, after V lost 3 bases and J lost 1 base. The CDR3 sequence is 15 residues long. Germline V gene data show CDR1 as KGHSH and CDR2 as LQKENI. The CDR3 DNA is TGTGCCAGCTCACCGACTAGCGGGGGATCCTACGAGCAGTACTTC. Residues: CASSPTSGGSYEQYF.

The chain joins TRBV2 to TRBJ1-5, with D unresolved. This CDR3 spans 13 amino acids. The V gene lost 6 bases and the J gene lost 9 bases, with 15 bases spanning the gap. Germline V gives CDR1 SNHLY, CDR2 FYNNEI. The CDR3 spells CASRPTGTGPQHF. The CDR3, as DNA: TGTGCCAGCAGGCCGACGGGAACGGGGCCCCAGCATTTT.

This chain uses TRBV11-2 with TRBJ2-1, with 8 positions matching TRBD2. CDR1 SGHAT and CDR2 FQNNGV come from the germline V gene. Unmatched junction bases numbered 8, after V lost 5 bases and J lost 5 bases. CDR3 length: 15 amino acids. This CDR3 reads CASSTRAGENNEQFF. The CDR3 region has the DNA TGTGCCAGCAGCACCCGAGCGGGGGAGAACAATGAGCAGTTCTTC.

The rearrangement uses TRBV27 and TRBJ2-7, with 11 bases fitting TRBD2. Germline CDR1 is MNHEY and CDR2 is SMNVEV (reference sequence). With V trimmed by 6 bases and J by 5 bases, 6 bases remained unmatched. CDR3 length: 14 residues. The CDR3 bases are TGTGCCAGCAGGGTAGCGGGAGGGTCCCACGAGCAGTACTTC. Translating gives CASRVAGGSHEQYF.

The DNA of the CDR3 is TGTGCCAGCAGCTTGGCCTTGACAGATAGCAATCAGCCCCAGCATTTT. It is translated as CASSLALTDSNQPQHF. The chain is built from TRBV5-6 and TRBJ1-5; weak D call: TRBD1 (5 bases). With 0 bases removed from V and 0 bases from J, the gap between germline ends came to 10 bases. The CDR3 is 16 residues long. Germline loops: CDR1 SGHDT, CDR2 YYEEEE. The whole variable domain, remainder taken from reference TRBV5-6 and TRBJ1-5, is DAGVTQSPTHLIKTRGQQVTLRCSPKSGHDTVSWYQQALGQGPQFIFQYYEEEERQRGNFPDRFSGHQFPNYSSELNVNALLLGDSALYLCASSLALTDSNQPQHFGDGTRLSIL.

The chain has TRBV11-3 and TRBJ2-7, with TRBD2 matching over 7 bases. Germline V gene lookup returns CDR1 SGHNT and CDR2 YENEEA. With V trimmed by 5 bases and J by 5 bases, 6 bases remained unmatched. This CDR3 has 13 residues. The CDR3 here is CASSPARGDEQYF. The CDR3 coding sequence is TGTGCCAGCAGCCCGGCTCGGGGGGACGAGCAGTACTTC.

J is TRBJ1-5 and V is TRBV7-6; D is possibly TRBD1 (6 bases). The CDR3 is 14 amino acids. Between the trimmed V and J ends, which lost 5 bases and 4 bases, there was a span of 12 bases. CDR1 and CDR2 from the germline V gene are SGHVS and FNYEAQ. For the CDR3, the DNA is TGTGCCAGCAGCCCAGGGGAGTCTAATCAGCCCCAGCATTTT. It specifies CASSPGESNQPQHF.

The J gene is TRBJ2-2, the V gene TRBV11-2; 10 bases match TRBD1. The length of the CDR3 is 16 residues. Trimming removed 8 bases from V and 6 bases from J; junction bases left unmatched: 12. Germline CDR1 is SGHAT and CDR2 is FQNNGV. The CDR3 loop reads CASGLRDRGLSGELFF. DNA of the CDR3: TGTGCCAGCGGCCTTCGGGACAGGGGTTTGTCCGGGGAGCTGTTTTTT.

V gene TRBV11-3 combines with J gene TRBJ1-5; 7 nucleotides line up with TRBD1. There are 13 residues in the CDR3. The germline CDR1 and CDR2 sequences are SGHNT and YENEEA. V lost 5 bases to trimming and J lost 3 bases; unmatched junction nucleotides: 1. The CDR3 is CASSKGANQPQHF. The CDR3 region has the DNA TGTGCCAGCAGCAAGGGGGCCAATCAGCCCCAGCATTTT.

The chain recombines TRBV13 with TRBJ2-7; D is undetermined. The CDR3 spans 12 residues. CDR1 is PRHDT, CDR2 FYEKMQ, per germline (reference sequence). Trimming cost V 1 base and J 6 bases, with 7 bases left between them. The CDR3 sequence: CASSLVAVEQYF. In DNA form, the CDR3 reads TGTGCCAGCAGCTTAGTGGCAGTCGAGCAGTACTTC.

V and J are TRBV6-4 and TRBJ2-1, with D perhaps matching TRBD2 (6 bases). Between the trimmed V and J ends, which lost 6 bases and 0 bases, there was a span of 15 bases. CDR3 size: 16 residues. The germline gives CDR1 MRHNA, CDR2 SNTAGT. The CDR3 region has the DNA TGTGCCAGCAGAAGTAGCGGTACTAGCTCCTACAATGAGCAGTTCTTC. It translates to CASRSSGTSSYNEQFF.

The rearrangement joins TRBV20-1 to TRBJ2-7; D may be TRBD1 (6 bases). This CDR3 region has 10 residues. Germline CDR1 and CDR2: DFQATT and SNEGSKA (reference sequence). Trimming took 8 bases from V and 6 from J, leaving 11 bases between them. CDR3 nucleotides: TGCAGTCCACAGGGCAGCGAGCAGTACTTC. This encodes CSPQGSEQYF.

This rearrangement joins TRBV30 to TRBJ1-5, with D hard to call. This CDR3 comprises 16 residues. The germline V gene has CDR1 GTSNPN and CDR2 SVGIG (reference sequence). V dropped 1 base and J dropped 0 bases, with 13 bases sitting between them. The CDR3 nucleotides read TGTGCCTGGAGTGGGCGAGGCGGGAATAGCAATCAGCCCCAGCATTTT. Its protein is CAWSGRGGNSNQPQHF.

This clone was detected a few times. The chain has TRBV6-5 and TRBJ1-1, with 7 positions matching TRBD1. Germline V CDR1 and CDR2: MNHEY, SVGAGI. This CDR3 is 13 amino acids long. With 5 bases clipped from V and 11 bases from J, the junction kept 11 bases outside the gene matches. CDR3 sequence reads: CASSGWQGETAFF. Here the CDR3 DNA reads TGTGCCAGCAGTGGCTGGCAGGGGGAAACGGCTTTCTTT.

The CDR3 loop reads CASSWTVSSYNEQFF. The CDR3 DNA is TGCGCCAGCAGCTGGACAGTCAGCTCCTACAATGAGCAGTTCTTC. This chain connects TRBV5-1 to TRBJ2-1; maybe TRBD1 (6 bases). The CDR3 length is 15 residues. In germline, CDR1 is SGHRS, CDR2 YFSETQ. Between the trimmed V and J ends, which lost 3 bases and 0 bases, there was a span of 10 bases.

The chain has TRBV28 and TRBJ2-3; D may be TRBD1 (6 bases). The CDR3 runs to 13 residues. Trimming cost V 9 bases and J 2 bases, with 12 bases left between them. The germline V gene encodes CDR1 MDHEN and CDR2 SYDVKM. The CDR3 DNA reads TGTGCCAGAACAGGGACAATCACAGATACGCAGTATTTT. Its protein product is CARTGTITDTQYF.

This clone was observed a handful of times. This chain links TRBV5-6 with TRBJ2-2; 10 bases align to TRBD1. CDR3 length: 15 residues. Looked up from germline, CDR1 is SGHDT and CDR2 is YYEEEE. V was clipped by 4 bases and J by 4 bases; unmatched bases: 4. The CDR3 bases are TGTGCCAGCAGCCCGGGGACAGGGGCCACCGGGGAGCTGTTTTTT. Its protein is CASSPGTGATGELFF.

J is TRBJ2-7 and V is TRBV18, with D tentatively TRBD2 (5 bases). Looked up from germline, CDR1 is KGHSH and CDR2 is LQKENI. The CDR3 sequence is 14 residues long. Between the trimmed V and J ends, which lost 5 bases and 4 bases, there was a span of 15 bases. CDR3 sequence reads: CASSADSRLYEQYF. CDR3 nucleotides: TGTGCCAGCTCAGCGGACTCTAGACTTTACGAGCAGTACTTC.

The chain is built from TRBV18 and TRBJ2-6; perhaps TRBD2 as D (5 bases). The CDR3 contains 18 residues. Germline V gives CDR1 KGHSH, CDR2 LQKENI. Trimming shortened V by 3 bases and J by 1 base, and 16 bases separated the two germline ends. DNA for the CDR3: TGTGCCAGCTCACCGGGAGCGTTGGGCTGGTCTGGGGCCAACGTCCTGACTTTC. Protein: CASSPGALGWSGANVLTF.